Below are 20 T cell receptor beta chains sequenced from a single sample in a study of T-cell reconstitution after alpha-beta-depleted transplantation in children. This sample's TCRbeta library carried unique molecular identifier barcodes. TCRdb passed the PCR reads through MiXCR, listing each CDR3 protein once. Here the sample spans about 510,000 distinct CDR3 sequences, 11% being singletons. The sequencing used PBMCs, mostly from graft donor cells, collected 180 days after TCRalphabeta/CD19-depleted stem cell transplant. The receptors derive from a female patient aged 2 to 10 who had a stem cell transplant for aplastic anemia, so the T cells may come from the graft donor.

There are a few counts of this clonotype. This chain joins TRBV6-2 or TRBV6-3 and TRBJ2-7; D gene ambiguous. This CDR3 contains 16 residues. The V gene's germline CDR1 is MNHEY and CDR2 SVGEGT. Trimming removed 0 bases from V and 3 bases from J, with 15 bases in between. The CDR3 loop reads CASSYSTVAGNYEQYF. In DNA, the CDR3 is TGTGCCAGCAGTTACTCCACCGTTGCAGGTAACTACGAGCAGTACTTC.

This clonotype was observed a handful of times. This chain links TRBV20-1 with TRBJ2-2; perhaps TRBD1 as D (6 bases). Germline CDR1 and CDR2: DFQATT and SNEGSKA (reference sequence). The CDR3 is 15 residues long. V was trimmed by 0 bases and J by 1 base, leaving 9 bases between them. The CDR3 reads CSARDVQGNTGELFF. The CDR3 region has the DNA TGCAGTGCTAGAGATGTACAGGGGAACACCGGGGAGCTGTTTTTT.

This chain connects TRBV7-2 to TRBJ2-4; D is unclear. The germline gives CDR1 SGHTA, CDR2 FQGNSA. Trimming cost V 5 bases and J 7 bases, with 18 bases left between them. The CDR3 runs to 15 residues. The CDR3, as DNA: TGTGCCAGCAGCCCCCCCCTGGAATTGGGGAACATTCAGTACTTC. It codes for CASSPPLELGNIQYF.

The V call is TRBV12-3 or TRBV12-4, the J call TRBJ2-5; D is unclear. This CDR3 contains 15 residues. Trimming took 6 bases from V and 4 from J, leaving 18 bases between them. The CDR3 bases are TGTGCCAGCAGCCCGAGGACCGGGTCGGGAGAGACCCAGTACTTC. This sequence encodes CASSPRTGSGETQYF.

This clonotype was counted at least ten times. This sequence joins TRBV5-1 and TRBJ2-7, with D possibly being TRBD1 (6 bases). The V gene lost 8 bases and the J gene lost 0 bases, with 15 bases spanning the gap. The CDR3 sequence is 14 residues long. Germline values: CDR1 SGHRS, CDR2 YFSETQ. The CDR3 DNA follows: TGCGCCAGAAGGGACATTGACTTCTCCTACGAGCAGTACTTC. Amino acid sequence: CARRDIDFSYEQYF.

This chain uses TRBV5-1 with TRBJ1-1; D is unclear. The CDR3 is made up of 14 amino acids. The germline CDR1 and CDR2 sequences are SGHRS and YFSETQ. Between the trimmed V and J ends, which lost 0 bases and 1 base, there was a span of 7 bases. The CDR3 sequence is CASSLDAKNTEAFF. As DNA, the CDR3 is TGCGCCAGCAGCTTGGATGCCAAGAACACTGAAGCTTTCTTT.

The V call is TRBV2, the J call TRBJ2-7; D may be TRBD1 (5 bases). In germline, CDR1 is SNHLY, CDR2 FYNNEI. This CDR3 is built from 15 residues. V was pared by 3 bases and J by 4 bases, with 16 bases between. The CDR3 sequence: CASSEGPSFRYEQYV. The DNA for the CDR3 is TGTGCCAGCAGTGAGGGGCCCTCATTCCGATACGAGCAGTACGTC.

This clonotype appeared a few times. The chain links TRBV20-1 to TRBJ2-3; perhaps TRBD2 as D (7 bases). V was clipped by 2 bases and J by 7 bases, with 16 bases between them. The CDR3 contains 14 residues. The germline CDR1 and CDR2 sequences are DFQATT and SNEGSKA (reference sequence). The CDR3, as DNA: TGCAGTGCTAGATACCCGGGGGGCCGGAATACGCAGTATTTT. This encodes CSARYPGGRNTQYF.

This clonotype has more than one count but fewer than ten. V usage is TRBV20-1 and J usage is TRBJ2-6; D not resolved. This CDR3 has 15 residues. From germline, CDR1 is DFQATT and CDR2 SNEGSKA (reference sequence). Between the trimmed V and J ends, which lost 4 bases and 0 bases, there was a span of 10 bases. The chain's CDR3 is CSATGPVSGANVLTF. The CDR3, as DNA: TGCAGTGCTACCGGACCGGTCTCTGGGGCCAACGTCCTGACTTTC.

Ten or more counts support this clonotype. The V and J genes are TRBV28 and TRBJ2-2; D tentatively fits TRBD1 or TRBD2 (5 bases each). Trimming stripped 10 bases from V and 4 bases from J, with 16 bases between. Germline assignment: CDR1 MDHEN and CDR2 SYDVKM. The CDR3 spans 14 residues. The CDR3, as DNA: TGTGCCACCGGAACGGGGCCTTTCACCGGGGAGCTGTTTTTT. Its translation is CATGTGPFTGELFF. Drawing the rest from reference TRBV28 and TRBJ2-2, the complete variable domain is DVKVTQSSRYLVKRTGEKVFLECVQDMDHENMFWYRQDPGLGLRLIYFSYDVKMKEKGDIPEGYSVSREKKERFSLILESASTNQTSMYLCATGTGPFTGELFFGEGSRLTVL.

This rearrangement joins TRBV5-1 to TRBJ2-2, with D possibly TRBD1 on 7 matching bases. Trimming left V 5 bases short and J 5 bases short, with 16 bases between. The CDR3 runs to 15 residues. CDR1 is SGHRS and CDR2 is YFSETQ in the germline V gene. In DNA, the CDR3 is TGCGCCAGCAGAATGCCAGGGGGGAGGACCGGGGAGCTGTTTTTT. Protein sequence: CASRMPGGRTGELFF.

The J gene is TRBJ1-6, the V gene TRBV7-2, with D perhaps matching TRBD1 (5 bases). Germline CDR1 is SGHTA and CDR2 is FQGNSA. V dropped 3 bases and J dropped 5 bases, with 14 bases sitting between them. The CDR3 consists of 16 residues. The CDR3 DNA is TGTGCCAGCAGCTTGGAGGCGGGACTGCATAATTCACCCCTCCACTTT. It encodes CASSLEAGLHNSPLHF.

The J gene is TRBJ2-4, the V gene TRBV7-2; 8 bases are a match to TRBD2. The V gene end was trimmed by 1 base and the J gene end by 1 base; junction bases not matched to a gene: 3. Germline CDR1 SGHTA, CDR2 FQGNSA. This CDR3 is built from 16 residues. CDR3 protein: CASSLDSGSAKNIQYF. The CDR3 DNA sequence: TGTGCCAGCAGCTTAGACAGCGGGAGTGCCAAAAACATTCAGTACTTC.

The chain combines TRBV7-2 with TRBJ2-1, with 10 bases lining up with TRBD2. The CDR3 sequence is 16 residues long. Germline trimming cut 5 bases from V and 6 bases from J; bases unmatched to any gene: 10. CDR1 SGHTA and CDR2 FQGNSA come from the germline V gene. CDR3: CASSRPLAGVPNEQFF. The CDR3 DNA reads TGTGCCAGCAGCCGGCCCCTAGCGGGAGTCCCCAATGAGCAGTTCTTC.

This clonotype has more than one count but fewer than ten. The chain carries TRBV20-1 and TRBJ2-2, with D possibly matching TRBD2 (6 bases). V lost 6 bases and J 4 bases, leaving 15 bases between the germline ends. Germline values: CDR1 DFQATT, CDR2 SNEGSKA (reference sequence). The CDR3 consists of 14 residues. The CDR3 sequence: CSALRGRGTGELFF. In DNA, the CDR3 is TGCAGTGCCTTGCGTGGGCGGGGCACCGGGGAGCTGTTTTTT.

The chain links TRBV5-1 to TRBJ1-4, with D unresolved. V dropped 4 bases and J dropped 3 bases, with 10 bases sitting between them. The CDR3 runs to 14 residues. Germline values: CDR1 SGHRS, CDR2 YFSETQ. In nucleotides, the CDR3 is TGCGCCAGCAGCCTGCAGGATTCTAATGAAAAACTGTTTTTT. Translating gives CASSLQDSNEKLFF.

Only a few counts were recorded for this clonotype. J is TRBJ1-4 and V is TRBV6-5, with D possibly matching TRBD1 (6 bases). Trimming stripped 2 bases from V and 4 bases from J, with 14 bases between. The CDR3 has 16 residues. Germline V gene sequence: CDR1 MNHEY, CDR2 SVGAGI. The CDR3 reads CASSYDGGRVNEKLFF. CDR3 in DNA: TGTGCCAGCAGTTACGACGGGGGGCGAGTTAATGAAAAACTGTTTTTT.

This clonotype appeared a few times. The gene calls are TRBV29-1 and TRBJ2-3; 9 positions match TRBD1. The CDR3 is made up of 15 amino acids. Trimming took 4 bases from V and 0 from J; bases not matched to a gene: 5. Germline V gene data show CDR1 as SQVTM and CDR2 as ANQGSEA. CDR3 region: CSVAGDRVSTDTQYF. The CDR3 region has the DNA TGCAGCGTTGCTGGGGACAGGGTTAGCACAGATACGCAGTATTTT.

This clonotype was seen at least ten times. This chain uses TRBV20-1 with TRBJ2-5, with unresolved D. CDR1 and CDR2 (germline): DFQATT, SNEGSKA (reference sequence). V lost 0 bases and J 9 bases, leaving 20 bases between the germline ends. The length of the CDR3 is 15 residues. The CDR3 nucleotides are TGCAGTGCTAGAGATTCACGCGACCCCAGGAGACCCCAGTACTTC. This codes for CSARDSRDPRRPQYF.

This clonotype occurred many times. The chain joins TRBV18 to TRBJ2-3; D is tentatively TRBD1 or TRBD2 (5 bases each). Between the trimmed V and J ends, which lost 1 base and 5 bases, there was a span of 16 bases. Per germline, CDR1 KGHSH and CDR2 LQKENI. The length of the CDR3 is 16 residues. The CDR3 sequence: CASSPRRGTSKDTQYF. CDR3 sequence (DNA): TGTGCCAGCTCACCACGAAGAGGGACGTCGAAAGATACGCAGTATTTT.